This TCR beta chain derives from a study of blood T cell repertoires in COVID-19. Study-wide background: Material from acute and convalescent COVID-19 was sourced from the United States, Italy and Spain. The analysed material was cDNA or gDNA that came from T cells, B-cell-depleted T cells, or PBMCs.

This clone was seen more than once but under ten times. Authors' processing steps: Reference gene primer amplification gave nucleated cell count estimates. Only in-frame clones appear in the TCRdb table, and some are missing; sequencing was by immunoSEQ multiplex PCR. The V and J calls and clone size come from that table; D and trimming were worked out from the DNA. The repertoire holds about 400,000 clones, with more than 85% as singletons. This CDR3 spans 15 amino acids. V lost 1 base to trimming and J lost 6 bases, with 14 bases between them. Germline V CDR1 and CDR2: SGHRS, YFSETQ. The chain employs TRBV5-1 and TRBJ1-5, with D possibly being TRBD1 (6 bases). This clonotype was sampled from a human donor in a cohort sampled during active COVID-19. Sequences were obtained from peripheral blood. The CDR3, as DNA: TGCGCCAGCAGCTTGTATCCCTTAGGGGGTCAGCCCCAGCATTTT. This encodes CASSLYPLGGQPQHF.